Listed below are T cell receptor beta chains from one sample, sequenced in a study of T cell responses to AZD1222 COVID-19 vaccine. Measured with immunoSEQ multiplex PCR; TCRdb has only the in-frame clones, and not every one. Among over 90,000 clones, over 75% were seen once, and the ten largest hold about 20%. The source material was peripheral blood, sampled on day 0 of AZD1222 vaccination. The receptor set was obtained from an adult in good health. CDR3s include the opening cysteine and the closing phenylalanine or tryptophan. A D gene is named only where the DNA matches it firmly. Only some rows state a clone size, as once, few, many or a class for expanded clones.

size: -; D: -; V: TRBV13; J: TRBJ1-1; CDR3: CASSTRTGPWTEAFF; DNA: TGTGCCAGCAGCACCCGTACAGGGCCCTGGACTGAAGCTTTCTTT
size: -; D: -; V: TRBV30; J: TRBJ2-7; CDR3: CAWGNGYEQYF; DNA: TGTGCCTGGGGTAATGGATACGAGCAGTACTTC
size: -; D: -; V: TRBV18; J: TRBJ2-3; CDR3: CASSPYTGDTQYF; DNA: TGTGCCAGCTCACCATACACGGGGGATACGCAGTATTTT
size: -; D: -; V: TRBV4-1; J: TRBJ2-1; CDR3: CASSQDPGSSSYNEQFF; DNA: TGCGCCAGCAGCCAAGATCCGGGGTCCTCCTCCTACAATGAGCAGTTCTTC
size: -; D: -; V: TRBV10-3; J: TRBJ2-3; CDR3: CATRPGQMITDTQYF; DNA: TGTGCCACCAGGCCGGGACAAATGATCACAGATACGCAGTATTTT
size: -; D: -; V: TRBV4-3; J: TRBJ1-2; CDR3: CASSQTPPAANYGYTF; DNA: TGCGCCAGCAGCCAAACCCCCCCCGCGGCTAACTATGGCTACACCTTC
size: -; D: -; V: TRBV28; J: TRBJ1-3; CDR3: CASSRDYPGNTIYF; DNA: TGTGCCAGCAGTCGAGACTATCCTGGAAACACCATATATTTT
size: -; D: -; V: TRBV6-1; J: TRBJ1-1; CDR3: CASSEQSNTEAFF; DNA: TGTGCCAGCAGTGAACAGTCGAACACTGAAGCTTTCTTT
size: -; D: TRBD1; V: TRBV27; J: TRBJ1-4; CDR3: CASSRDRPPKKLFF; DNA: TGTGCCAGCAGTCGGGACAGGCCCCCTAAAAAACTGTTTTTT
size: -; D: -; V: TRBV9; J: TRBJ1-4; CDR3: CASTSAGDEKLFF; DNA: TGTGCCAGCACCTCCGCGGGTGATGAAAAACTGTTTTTT
size: -; D: TRBD1; V: TRBV4-3; J: TRBJ2-5; CDR3: CASSQEIGGQGAQTQYF; DNA: TGCGCCAGCAGCCAAGAAATTGGGGGACAGGGGGCCCAGACCCAGTACTTC
size: -; D: -; V: TRBV6-4; J: TRBJ2-1; CDR3: CASSEGVGSGYNEQFF; DNA: TGTGCCAGCAGTGAGGGGGTTGGGAGTGGGTACAATGAGCAGTTCTTC
size: -; D: TRBD1; V: TRBV10-3; J: TRBJ2-3; CDR3: CASDRGTDTQYF; DNA: TGTGCCTCGGACAGGGGGACAGATACGCAGTATTTT
size: -; D: -; V: TRBV5-1; J: TRBJ1-4; CDR3: CASKSEGWDEKLFF; DNA: TGCGCCAGCAAGTCCGAGGGTTGGGATGAAAAACTGTTTTTT
size: once; D: -; V: TRBV7-9; J: TRBJ2-7; CDR3: CASSVGQGGYEQYF; DNA: TGTGCCAGCAGCGTAGGACAGGGAGGGTACGAGCAGTACTTC
size: -; D: -; V: TRBV15; J: TRBJ1-6; CDR3: CATSRPHNSPLHF; DNA: TGTGCCACCAGCAGACCGCATAATTCACCCCTCCACTTT
size: -; D: -; V: TRBV6-2/TRBV6-3; J: TRBJ2-5; CDR3: CASSYLTPEETQYF; DNA: TGTGCCAGCAGTTACTTAACTCCCGAAGAGACCCAGTACTTC
size: -; D: TRBD2; V: TRBV7-2; J: TRBJ2-1; CDR3: CASTEEASGGFNEQFF; DNA: TGTGCCAGCACCGAGGAGGCTAGCGGGGGGTTCAATGAGCAGTTCTTC
size: -; D: -; V: TRBV2; J: TRBJ2-7; CDR3: CATRQVPQPSYEQYF; DNA: TGTGCCACTCGGCAGGTTCCCCAACCTTCCTACGAGCAGTACTTC
size: -; D: -; V: TRBV7-3; J: TRBJ1-3; CDR3: CASSLIGDSGNTIYF; DNA: TGTGCCAGCAGCTTAATAGGGGACTCTGGAAACACCATATATTTT
size: -; D: -; V: TRBV5-5; J: TRBJ1-5; CDR3: CASSSRFPPGNQPQHF; DNA: TGTGCCAGCAGCTCGAGGTTCCCGCCTGGAAATCAGCCCCAGCATTTT
size: -; D: -; V: TRBV19; J: TRBJ2-7; CDR3: CASSYVGGSSYEQYF; DNA: TGTGCCAGTAGTTATGTCGGAGGGTCCTCCTACGAGCAGTACTTC
size: -; D: -; V: TRBV7-2; J: TRBJ2-4; CDR3: CASSLAGSLAKNIQYF; DNA: TGTGCCAGCAGCTTAGCCGGAAGCTTAGCCAAAAACATTCAGTACTTC
size: once; D: -; V: TRBV28; J: TRBJ2-2; CDR3: CASSYSGDGLGELFF; DNA: TGTGCCAGCAGCTATAGCGGAGACGGCCTCGGGGAGCTGTTTTTT
size: once; D: TRBD2; V: TRBV7-7; J: TRBJ2-5; CDR3: CASSLIAGEETQYF; DNA: TGTGCTAGCAGCTTAATAGCGGGAGAAGAGACCCAGTACTTC
size: -; D: -; V: TRBV5-1; J: TRBJ1-6; CDR3: CASSLGSVSSPLHF; DNA: TGCGCCAGCAGCTTGGGGTCGGTTAGTTCACCCCTCCACTTT
size: -; D: -; V: TRBV4-2; J: TRBJ2-7; CDR3: CASSQAEQETYEQYF; DNA: TGTGCCAGCAGCCAAGCTGAGCAGGAAACGTACGAGCAGTACTTC
size: -; D: -; V: TRBV14; J: TRBJ1-1; CDR3: CASSQGTEAFF; DNA: TGTGCCAGCAGCCAAGGGACTGAAGCTTTCTTT
size: -; D: -; V: TRBV5-1; J: TRBJ2-7; CDR3: CASNPLGQSSYEQYF; DNA: TGCGCCAGCAATCCCCTCGGACAGAGCTCCTACGAGCAGTACTTC
size: -; D: TRBD1; V: TRBV9; J: TRBJ1-1; CDR3: CASRIRDSPPLNTEAFF; DNA: TGTGCCAGCAGGATCCGGGACAGTCCGCCCTTGAACACTGAAGCTTTCTTT
size: -; D: TRBD1; V: TRBV28; J: TRBJ1-5; CDR3: CASSAGGGSQPQHF; DNA: TGTGCCAGCAGTGCAGGGGGTGGGAGTCAGCCCCAGCATTTT
size: -; D: TRBD2; V: TRBV4-2; J: TRBJ2-3; CDR3: CASSRGGGPTDTQYF; DNA: TGTGCCAGCAGCCGGGGCGGGGGTCCAACAGATACGCAGTATTTT
size: once; D: -; V: TRBV28; J: TRBJ1-1; CDR3: CASSTFPHTEAFF; DNA: TGTGCCAGCAGTACTTTCCCCCACACTGAAGCTTTCTTT
size: -; D: TRBD1; V: TRBV5-4; J: TRBJ1-3; CDR3: CASSQDRLLDTIYF; DNA: TGTGCCAGCAGCCAGGACAGGCTGTTAGACACCATATATTTT
size: -; D: -; V: TRBV4-1; J: TRBJ1-5; CDR3: CASSQVTGPQPQHF; DNA: TGCGCCAGCAGCCAAGTAACAGGCCCTCAGCCCCAGCATTTT
size: -; D: -; V: TRBV6-5; J: TRBJ1-6; CDR3: CASWAGQNNSPLHF; DNA: TGTGCCAGCTGGGCGGGGCAGAACAATTCACCCCTCCACTTT
size: -; D: TRBD1; V: TRBV10-3; J: TRBJ1-1; CDR3: CAISSGQGDTEAFF; DNA: TGTGCCATCAGCTCGGGACAGGGGGACACTGAAGCTTTCTTT
size: -; D: -; V: TRBV27; J: TRBJ1-3; CDR3: CASRPQDISGNTIYF; DNA: TGTGCCAGCAGACCCCAGGATATATCTGGAAACACCATATATTTT
size: -; D: TRBD2; V: TRBV5-4; J: TRBJ2-7; CDR3: CASSRGGHRVGNEQYF; DNA: TGTGCCAGCAGCCGGGGGGGGCACAGGGTAGGGAACGAGCAGTACTTC
size: -; D: TRBD2; V: TRBV30; J: TRBJ2-3; CDR3: CAWSALGVAGVPDTQYF; DNA: TGTGCCTGGAGTGCACTAGGGGTAGCGGGAGTCCCAGATACGCAGTATTTT
size: -; D: -; V: TRBV6-6; J: TRBJ1-3; CDR3: CASTESGNTIYF; DNA: TGTGCCAGCACCGAGTCTGGAAACACCATATATTTT
size: -; D: -; V: TRBV4-2; J: TRBJ2-4; CDR3: CASSQGLSGENIQYF; DNA: TGTGCCAGCAGCCAAGGACTGTCCGGAGAAAACATTCAGTACTTC
size: few; D: -; V: TRBV11-2; J: TRBJ2-7; CDR3: CASSVASGPHYEQYF; DNA: TGTGCCAGCAGCGTAGCTTCGGGCCCACACTACGAGCAGTACTTC
size: -; D: -; V: TRBV5-8; J: TRBJ1-3; CDR3: CASSFDSGRNTIYF; DNA: TGTGCCAGCAGCTTTGACAGTGGAAGAAACACCATATATTTT
size: -; D: TRBD1; V: TRBV28; J: TRBJ1-6; CDR3: CASTPIQGRRDNSPLHF; DNA: TGTGCCAGCACTCCTATACAGGGGAGGAGGGATAATTCACCCCTCCACTTT
size: -; D: TRBD1; V: TRBV3-1/TRBV3-2; J: TRBJ1-1; CDR3: CASSYGQGPTMNTEAFF; DNA: TGTGCCAGCAGCTACGGACAGGGCCCTACCATGAACACTGAAGCTTTCTTT
size: -; D: -; V: TRBV27; J: TRBJ1-1; CDR3: CASSLVTGFNRFFTEAFF; DNA: TGTGCCAGCAGTTTAGTTACGGGGTTTAATAGATTCTTCACTGAAGCTTTCTTT
size: -; D: -; V: TRBV6-6; J: TRBJ1-2; CDR3: CASSQGNYGYTF; DNA: TGTGCCAGCAGTCAGGGGAACTATGGCTACACCTTC
size: -; D: -; V: TRBV29-1; J: TRBJ1-2; CDR3: CSVTANYGYTF; DNA: TGCAGCGTTACAGCTAACTATGGCTACACCTTC
size: -; D: -; V: TRBV6-2/TRBV6-3; J: TRBJ2-1; CDR3: CASSYGEPSYNEQFF; DNA: TGTGCCAGCAGTTACGGGGAACCCTCCTACAATGAGCAGTTCTTC
size: -; D: -; V: TRBV10-1; J: TRBJ2-3; CDR3: CASSGQLSTDTQYF; DNA: TGCGCCAGCAGCGGGCAGCTTAGCACAGATACGCAGTATTTT
size: -; D: -; V: TRBV5-1; J: TRBJ1-5; CDR3: CASSLEPTTNQPQHF; DNA: TGCGCCAGCAGCTTGGAACCGACCACCAATCAGCCCCAGCATTTT
size: -; D: TRBD2; V: TRBV18; J: TRBJ2-5; CDR3: CASSQTSGQETQYF; DNA: TGTGCCAGCTCACAGACTAGCGGTCAAGAGACCCAGTACTTC
size: -; D: TRBD1; V: TRBV18; J: TRBJ1-1; CDR3: CASSRRDREGTEAFF; DNA: TGTGCCAGCTCACGCCGGGACAGGGAGGGCACTGAAGCTTTCTTT
size: -; D: TRBD2; V: TRBV10-3; J: TRBJ2-5; CDR3: CAISESGRLAGQETQYF; DNA: TGTGCCATCAGTGAGAGTGGTCGGCTAGCGGGGCAAGAGACCCAGTACTTC
size: -; D: -; V: TRBV19; J: TRBJ1-2; CDR3: CASSGQNYGYTF; DNA: TGTGCCAGTAGCGGACAGAACTATGGCTACACCTTC
size: -; D: -; V: TRBV14; J: TRBJ1-2; CDR3: CASSQVTAGDNYGYTF; DNA: TGTGCCAGCAGCCAAGTTACCGCGGGAGATAACTATGGCTACACCTTC
size: -; D: TRBD2; V: TRBV3-1/TRBV3-2; J: TRBJ2-1; CDR3: CASSPPPTSPNEQFF; DNA: TGTGCCAGCAGCCCTCCCCCGACTAGCCCCAATGAGCAGTTCTTC
size: -; D: -; V: TRBV2; J: TRBJ2-1; CDR3: CASTGGDAGNEQFF; DNA: TGTGCCAGCACCGGAGGGGACGCGGGTAATGAGCAGTTCTTC